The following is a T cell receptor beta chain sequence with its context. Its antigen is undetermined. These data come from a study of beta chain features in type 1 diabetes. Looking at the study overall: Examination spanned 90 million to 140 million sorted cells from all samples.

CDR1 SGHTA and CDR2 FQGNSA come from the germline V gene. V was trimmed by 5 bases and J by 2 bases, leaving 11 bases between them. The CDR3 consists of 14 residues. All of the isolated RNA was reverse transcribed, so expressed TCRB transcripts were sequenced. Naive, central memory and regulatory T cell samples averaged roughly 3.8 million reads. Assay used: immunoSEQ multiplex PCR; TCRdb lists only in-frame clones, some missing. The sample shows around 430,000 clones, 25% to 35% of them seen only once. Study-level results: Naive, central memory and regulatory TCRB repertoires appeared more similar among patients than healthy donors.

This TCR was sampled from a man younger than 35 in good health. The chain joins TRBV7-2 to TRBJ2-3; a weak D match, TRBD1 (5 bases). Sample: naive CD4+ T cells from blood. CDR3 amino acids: CASSHLTATDTQYF. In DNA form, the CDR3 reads TGTGCCAGCAGCCACCTGACAGCCACAGATACGCAGTATTTT.